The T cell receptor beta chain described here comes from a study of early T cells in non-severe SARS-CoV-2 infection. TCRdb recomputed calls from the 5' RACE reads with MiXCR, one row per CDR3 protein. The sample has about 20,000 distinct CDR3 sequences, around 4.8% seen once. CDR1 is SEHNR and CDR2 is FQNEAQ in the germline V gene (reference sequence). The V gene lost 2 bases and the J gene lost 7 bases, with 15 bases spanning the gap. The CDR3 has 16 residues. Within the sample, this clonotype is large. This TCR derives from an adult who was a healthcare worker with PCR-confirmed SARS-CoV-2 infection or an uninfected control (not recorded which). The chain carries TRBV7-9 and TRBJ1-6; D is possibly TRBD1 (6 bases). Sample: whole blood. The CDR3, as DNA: TGTGCCAGCAGCTTAAGCGGGGGGCGCGGGAATTCACCCCTCCACTTT. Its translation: CASSLSGGRGNSPLHF. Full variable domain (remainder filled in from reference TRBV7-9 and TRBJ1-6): DTGVSQNPRHKITKRGQNVTFRCDPISEHNRLYWYRQTLGQGPEFLTYFQNEAQLEKSRLLSDRFSAERPKGSFSTLEIQRTEQGDSAMYLCASSLSGGRGNSPLHFGNGTRLTVT.